This T cell receptor beta chain came from a study of cytomegalovirus exposure and HLA in healthy donors. A multiplex PCR was run with 60 Vbeta primers and 13 Jbeta primers. Some clones are missing from TCRdb's copy, which holds only in-frame ones; the method was immunoSEQ multiplex PCR. The sample has approximately 160,000 clones, 77% seen once. V lost 0 bases and J lost 7, with 10 bases in between. CDR3 length equals 13 residues. Germline V gene data show CDR1 as MGHRA and CDR2 as YSYEKL. The TCR was taken from a male donor in good health and CMV-seropositive. Sequencing was carried out using PBMCs. The V and J genes are TRBV4-1 and TRBJ2-7; no firm D call. CDR3 residues: CASSQDPYEEQYF. The DNA of the CDR3 is TGCGCCAGCAGCCAAGACCCCTATGAGGAGCAGTACTTC.